This T cell receptor (beta chain) appears in the sequencing data of a study of long-term antiretroviral therapy in people with HIV. Findings of the study overall: ART adherence, viral resistance and therapy changes went unrecorded.

The ends lost 3 bases at V and 4 bases at J; junction bases unmatched: 8. The CDR3 runs 16 residues. Note on this clone: The antigen remains undetermined.

They ran version v3.0 of the immunoSEQ assay at survey level. Method: immunoSEQ multiplex PCR; TCRdb's copy keeps in-frame clones and lacks some. The sample includes under 20,000 clones, 80% of them seen just once. For each donor, at least one pre-ART and at least two post-ART PBMC samples were available. This rearrangement joins TRBV23-1 to TRBJ1-5, with TRBD1 identical over 8 bases. TRBV23-1 is annotated as an ORF whose role is uncertain. This sequence was found in a woman between 40 and 55 years old with HIV. This sample comprised unsorted PBMCs, obtained 0.2 years after starting antiretroviral therapy. CDR3 loop: CASSHFSTGANQPQHF. The DNA for the CDR3 is TGCGCCAGCAGTCATTTCTCGACAGGGGCAAATCAGCCCCAGCATTTT.